The clone carrying this T cell receptor (beta chain) came up many times. Both previously described methods and listed TCR primers were employed to make bulk TCR libraries. TCRdb used MiXCR to reprocess the PCR reads, holding one entry per CDR3 protein. The sample includes hundreds of thousands of distinct CDR3 sequences, roughly a quarter seen only once; the top ten take about 0.7%. The data were taken from a study of molecular identifiers for immune sequencing clone quantification. This CDR3 is 16 amino acids long. The junction had 8 bases not matched to a gene; V was cut back by 6 bases and J by 2 bases. Looked up from germline, CDR1 is MNHEY and CDR2 is SVGEGT.

The clonotype comes from a human donor in good health. Some libraries in this study had Jurkat cell RNA spiked in. The sequenced material came from naive CD8+ T cells from blood, with Jurkat cell RNA spiked in. Stated subset: FACS-sorted CD8+CD4-CCR7+CD45RA+ naive T cells. The gene calls are TRBV6-2 or TRBV6-3 and TRBJ2-3; 10 bases line up with TRBD2. The CDR3 is CASSLLAGALTDTQYF. The CDR3 bases are TGTGCCAGCAGCCTCCTAGCGGGGGCCCTCACAGATACGCAGTATTTT.